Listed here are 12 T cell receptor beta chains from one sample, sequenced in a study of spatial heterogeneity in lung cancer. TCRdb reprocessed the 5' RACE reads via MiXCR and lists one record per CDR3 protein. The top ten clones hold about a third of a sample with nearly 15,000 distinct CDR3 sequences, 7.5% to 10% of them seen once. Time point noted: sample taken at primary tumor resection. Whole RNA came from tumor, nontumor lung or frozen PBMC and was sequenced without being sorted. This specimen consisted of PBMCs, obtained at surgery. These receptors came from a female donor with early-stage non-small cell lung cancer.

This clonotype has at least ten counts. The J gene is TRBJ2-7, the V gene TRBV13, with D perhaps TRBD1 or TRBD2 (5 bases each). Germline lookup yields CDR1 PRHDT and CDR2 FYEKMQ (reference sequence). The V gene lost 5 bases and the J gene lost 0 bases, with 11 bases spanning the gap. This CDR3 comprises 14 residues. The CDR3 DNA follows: TGTGCCAGCAGCCGGGGCCGGCCCTCCTACGAGCAGTACTTC. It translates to CASSRGRPSYEQYF.

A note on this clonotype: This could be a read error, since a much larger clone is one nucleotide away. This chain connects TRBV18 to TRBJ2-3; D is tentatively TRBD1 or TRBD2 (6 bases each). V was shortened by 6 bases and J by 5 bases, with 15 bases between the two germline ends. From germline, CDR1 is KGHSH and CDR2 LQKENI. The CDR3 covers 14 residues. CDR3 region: CASSPEGGGDTQYF. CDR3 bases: TGTGCCAGCTCCCCAGAGGGGGGTGGAGATACGCAGTATTTT.

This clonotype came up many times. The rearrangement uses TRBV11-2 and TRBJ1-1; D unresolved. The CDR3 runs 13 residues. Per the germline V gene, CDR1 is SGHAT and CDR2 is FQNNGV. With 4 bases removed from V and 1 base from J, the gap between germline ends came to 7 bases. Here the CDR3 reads CASSSSRNTEAFF. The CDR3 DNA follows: TGTGCCAGCAGCTCCTCACGGAACACTGAAGCTTTCTTT.

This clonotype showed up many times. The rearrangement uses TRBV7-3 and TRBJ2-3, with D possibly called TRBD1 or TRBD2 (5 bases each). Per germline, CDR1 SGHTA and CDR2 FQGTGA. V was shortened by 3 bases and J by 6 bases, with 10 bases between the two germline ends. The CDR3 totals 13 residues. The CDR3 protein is CASSFAEGDTQYF. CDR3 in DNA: TGTGCCAGCAGCTTCGCCGAGGGGGATACGCAGTATTTT.

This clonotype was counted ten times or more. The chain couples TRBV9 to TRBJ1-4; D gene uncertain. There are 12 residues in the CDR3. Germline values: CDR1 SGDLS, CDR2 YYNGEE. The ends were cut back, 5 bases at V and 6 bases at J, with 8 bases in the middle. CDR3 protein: CASRGGDEKLFF. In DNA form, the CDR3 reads TGTGCCAGCAGGGGTGGAGATGAAAAACTGTTTTTT.

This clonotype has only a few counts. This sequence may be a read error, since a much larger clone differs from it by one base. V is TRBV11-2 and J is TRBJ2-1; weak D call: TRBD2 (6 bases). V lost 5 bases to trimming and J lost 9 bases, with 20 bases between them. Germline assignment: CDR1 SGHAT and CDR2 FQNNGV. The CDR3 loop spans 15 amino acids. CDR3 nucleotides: TGTGCCAGCAGCAAACGGGACTCCCAATCGACTGAGCAGTTCTTC. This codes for CASSKRDSQSTEQFF.

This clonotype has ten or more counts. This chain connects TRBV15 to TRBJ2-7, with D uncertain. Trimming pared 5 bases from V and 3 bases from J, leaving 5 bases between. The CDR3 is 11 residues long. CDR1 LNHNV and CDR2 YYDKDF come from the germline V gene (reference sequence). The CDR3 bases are TGTGCCACCAGCGAAGGCTACGAGCAGTACTTC. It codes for CATSEGYEQYF.

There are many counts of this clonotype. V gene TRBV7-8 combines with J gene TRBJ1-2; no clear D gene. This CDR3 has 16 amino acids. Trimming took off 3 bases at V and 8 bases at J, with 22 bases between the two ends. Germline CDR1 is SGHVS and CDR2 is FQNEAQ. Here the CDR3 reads CASSLVNGISGEGYTF. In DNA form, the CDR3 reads TGTGCCAGCAGCTTGGTCAATGGGATCTCCGGGGAAGGCTACACCTTC.

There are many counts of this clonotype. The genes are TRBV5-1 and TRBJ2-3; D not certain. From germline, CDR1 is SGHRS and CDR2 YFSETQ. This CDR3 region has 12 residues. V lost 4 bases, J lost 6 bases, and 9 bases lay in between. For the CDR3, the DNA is TGCGCCAGCAGCAACCCTGGGGATACGCAGTATTTT. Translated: CASSNPGDTQYF.

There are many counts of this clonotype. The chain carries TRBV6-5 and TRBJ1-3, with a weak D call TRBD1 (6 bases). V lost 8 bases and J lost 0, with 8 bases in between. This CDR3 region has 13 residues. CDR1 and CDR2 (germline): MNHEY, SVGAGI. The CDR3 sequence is CASFRGSGNTIYF. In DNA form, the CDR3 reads TGTGCCAGCTTCAGGGGCTCTGGAAACACCATATATTTT.

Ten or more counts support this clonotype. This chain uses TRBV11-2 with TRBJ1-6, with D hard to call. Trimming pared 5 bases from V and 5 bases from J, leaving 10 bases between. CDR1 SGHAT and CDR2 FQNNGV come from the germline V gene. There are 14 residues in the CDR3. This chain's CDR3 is CASSRLTDNSPLHF. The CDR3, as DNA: TGTGCCAGCAGCCGCCTGACCGATAATTCACCCCTCCACTTT.

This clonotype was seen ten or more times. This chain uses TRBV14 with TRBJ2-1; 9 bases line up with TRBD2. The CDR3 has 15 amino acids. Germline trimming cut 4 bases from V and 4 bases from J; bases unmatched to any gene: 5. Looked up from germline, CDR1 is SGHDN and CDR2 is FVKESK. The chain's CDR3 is CASSPKAGGYNEQFF. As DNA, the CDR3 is TGTGCCAGCAGCCCTAAAGCGGGAGGTTACAATGAGCAGTTCTTC. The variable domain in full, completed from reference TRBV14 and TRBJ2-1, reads EAGVTQFPSHSVIEKGQTVTLRCDPISGHDNLYWYRRVMGKEIKFLLHFVKESKQDESGMPNNRFLAERTGGTYSTLKVQPAELEDSGVYFCASSPKAGGYNEQFFGPGTRLTVL.